This T cell receptor beta chain was documented in a study of blood T cell repertoires in COVID-19. As handled by the study authors: Amplified reference gene primers provided the basis for estimating nucleated cell counts. The data were produced by immunoSEQ multiplex PCR, yet TCRdb's version contains in-frame clones alone and is incomplete. That table supplies the V and J calls and clone size; D and trimming were determined from the DNA. The data show roughly 8,500 clones, about 80% seen once. This TCR came from a man aged 65-85 years with active COVID-19. Material: peripheral blood.

CDR3 bases: TGCAGTGCCAGTCCGGACTGGTCCGGGGAGCTGTTTTTT. This encodes CSASPDWSGELFF. This chain connects TRBV20-1 to TRBJ2-2; a weak D match, TRBD2 (5 bases). Looked up from germline, CDR1 is DFQATT and CDR2 is SNEGSKA (reference sequence). V was shortened by 6 bases and J by 6 bases, with 14 bases between the two germline ends. CDR3 length: 13 residues.